A single T cell receptor beta chain is shown here with its context. Its antigen is unknown. With 60 Vbeta and 13 Jbeta primers, the PCR was carried out. The method was immunoSEQ multiplex PCR; TCRdb's version includes in-frame clones alone and lacks a portion of them. Counted here are fewer than 120,000 clones, approximately 78% occurring once; the ten biggest clones make up under 1.5%. The sample comes from a study of cytomegalovirus exposure and HLA in healthy donors. Study as a whole: One earlier analysis, a look at 200 million or so T cells, found about 110 million unique TCR beta sequences. Study-level results: A few of the chains that were CMV-associated were confirmed in vitro to be specific for CMV antigens. It was taken for granted in presence/absence analyses that sequencing depth across donors was roughly uniform.

J gave up 4 bases and V 6 bases, and 8 bases lay outside the gene matches. The CDR3 contains 13 residues. Germline V CDR1 and CDR2: SQVTM, ANQGSEA. J is TRBJ1-1 and V is TRBV29-1; 7 positions match TRBD1. Sequencing used PBMCs. The clonotype was recovered from a woman between 25 and 40 years old in good health and CMV-seronegative. As DNA, the CDR3 is TGCAGCGTGTGGGCAGGGGGTGGCACTGAAGCTTTCTTT. It specifies CSVWAGGGTEAFF.